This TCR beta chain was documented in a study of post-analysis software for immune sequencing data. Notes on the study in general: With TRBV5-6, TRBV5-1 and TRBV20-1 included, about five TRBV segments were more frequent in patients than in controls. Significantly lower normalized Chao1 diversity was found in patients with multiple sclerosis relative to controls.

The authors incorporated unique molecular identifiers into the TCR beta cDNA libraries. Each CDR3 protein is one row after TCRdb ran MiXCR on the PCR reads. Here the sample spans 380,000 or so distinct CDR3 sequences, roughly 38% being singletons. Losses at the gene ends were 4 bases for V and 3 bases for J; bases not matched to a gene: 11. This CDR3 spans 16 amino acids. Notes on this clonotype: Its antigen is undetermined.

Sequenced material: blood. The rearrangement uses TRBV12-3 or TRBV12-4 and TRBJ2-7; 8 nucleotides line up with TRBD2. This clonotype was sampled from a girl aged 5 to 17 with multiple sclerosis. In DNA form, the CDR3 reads TGTGCCAGCAGTTCGACGCTCGGGAGGGGAAGCTACGAGCAGTACTTC. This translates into CASSSTLGRGSYEQYF.